Listed here are 30 T cell receptor beta chains from one sample, sequenced in a study of human T cells and chemical hapten exposure. Documented time point: pre-sensitization, week 0. Regarding treatment: therapeutic diphenylcyclopropenone sensitization with weekly scalp DPC. Each CDR3 protein is one row after TCRdb ran MiXCR on the RACE reads. The repertoire holds roughly 260,000 distinct CDR3 sequences, with 8.6% as singletons. Sequencing used whole blood, obtained in connection with sensitization to the hapten diphenylcyclopropenone (DPC). All receptors come from a woman between 40 and 55 years old with alopecia areata. Some clones in this sample may be carry-over from other donors' samples.

This clonotype was seen a single time. The rearrangement uses TRBV20-1 and TRBJ2-3, with 8 bases that match TRBD2. The CDR3 is made up of 15 amino acids. V shed 3 bases and J 4 bases; nucleotides not matched to a gene: 9. The germline gives CDR1 DFQATT, CDR2 SNEGSKA (reference sequence). The CDR3 DNA reads TGCAGTGCTAGGCCCAGCGGGAGATCCGCAGATACGCAGTATTTT. Translating it yields CSARPSGRSADTQYF.

This clonotype appeared a few times. V usage is TRBV5-6 and J usage is TRBJ2-7; D is unresolved. Germline CDR1 reads SGHDT; CDR2 reads YYEEEE. V lost 5 bases and J 5 bases, leaving 11 bases between the germline ends. CDR3 length equals 12 residues. The CDR3 loop is CASSSASHEQYF. CDR3 nucleotide sequence: TGTGCCAGCAGTTCGGCGAGCCACGAGCAGTACTTC.

J is TRBJ1-1 and V is TRBV7-9; 7 positions match TRBD1. This CDR3 contains 13 residues. V was pared by 4 bases and J by 4 bases, with 3 bases of the junction left unmatched. The V gene's germline CDR1 is SEHNR and CDR2 FQNEAQ (reference sequence). In DNA form, the CDR3 reads TGTGCCAGCAGCTCAGGACAGGTCACTGAAGCTTTCTTT. Protein: CASSSGQVTEAFF.

The V call is TRBV28, the J call TRBJ2-5; 8 bases align to TRBD1. Germline CDR1 is MDHEN and CDR2 is SYDVKM. The CDR3 covers 14 residues. V shed 3 bases and J 4 bases; nucleotides not matched to a gene: 4. CDR3 residues: CASSFQGAAETQYF. Written as DNA, the CDR3 is TGTGCCAGCAGTTTCCAGGGGGCTGCAGAGACCCAGTACTTC.

This clonotype has a count of ten or more. The CDR3 DNA reads TGTGCCACCAGTGGTGGGAGACTCTACAATGAGCAGTTCTTC. The encoded protein is CATSGGRLYNEQFF. The V gene is TRBV24-1, the J gene TRBJ2-1; D may be TRBD2 (5 bases). Germline loops: CDR1 KGHDR, CDR2 SFDVKD. The CDR3 is 14 amino acids. V dropped 5 bases and J dropped 3 bases, with 10 bases sitting between them.

CDR3 protein: CASSLREGVDTQYF. CDR3 in DNA: TGTGCCAGCAGCTTGCGGGAGGGAGTGGATACGCAGTATTTT. The rearrangement links TRBV7-8 to TRBJ2-3; 9 bases map to TRBD2. The trim removed 3 bases at V and 6 bases at J, leaving 4 bases unmatched. CDR3 length equals 14 residues. The germline V gene encodes CDR1 SGHVS and CDR2 FQNEAQ.

The chain couples TRBV5-1 to TRBJ2-2; 8 bases map to TRBD1. The CDR3 is made up of 15 amino acids. V was pared by 4 bases and J by 6 bases, with 8 bases of the junction left unmatched. Per the germline V gene, CDR1 is SGHRS and CDR2 is YFSETQ. The chain's CDR3 is CASSLQDRAAGELFF. The CDR3 DNA reads TGCGCCAGCAGCCTACAGGACAGGGCAGCCGGGGAGCTGTTTTTT.

This clonotype was observed a handful of times. The chain is built from TRBV7-9 and TRBJ2-1, with TRBD2 identical over 11 bases. From germline, CDR1 is SEHNR and CDR2 FQNEAQ (reference sequence). The CDR3 covers 17 residues. V gave up 5 bases and J gave up 5 bases; unmatched junction bases: 11. CDR3 DNA sequence: TGTGCCAGCAGCCCTACCCTGACTAGCGGGACTAACAATGAGCAGTTCTTC. This encodes CASSPTLTSGTNNEQFF.

This clonotype was recorded many times. V is TRBV20-1 and J is TRBJ2-7; 9 bases agree with TRBD1. This CDR3 spans 15 amino acids. V was clipped by 1 base and J by 3 bases; unmatched bases: 7. Germline V CDR1 and CDR2: DFQATT, SNEGSKA (reference sequence). The CDR3 DNA is TGCAGTGCTAGAGCGGCCCGACAGGGGGGCTACGAGCAGTACTTC. Translation gives CSARAARQGGYEQYF.

This clonotype was seen a few times. This chain links TRBV28 with TRBJ1-4; D ambiguous. The CDR3 length is 15 residues. Looked up from germline, CDR1 is MDHEN and CDR2 is SYDVKM. V was shortened by 7 bases and J by 5 bases, with 17 bases between the two germline ends. The CDR3 sequence is CASKQFGEFNEKLFF. The CDR3 DNA is TGTGCCAGCAAGCAGTTCGGTGAATTCAATGAAAAACTGTTTTTT.

This rearrangement joins TRBV6-2 or TRBV6-3 to TRBJ1-6; D is undetermined. CDR3 length: 15 amino acids. Germline values: CDR1 MNHEY, CDR2 SVGEGT. Between the trimmed V and J ends, which lost 7 bases and 8 bases, there was a span of 18 bases. The chain's CDR3 is CASNSAGAGDSPLHF. CDR3 DNA: TGTGCCAGCAACTCGGCGGGCGCTGGGGATTCACCCCTCCACTTT.

The chain recombines TRBV6-2 or TRBV6-3 with TRBJ2-4, with 7 nucleotides matching TRBD2. The CDR3 loop spans 16 amino acids. V lost 4 bases and J lost 2; bases outside the gene matches: 8. From germline, CDR1 is MNHEY and CDR2 SVGEGT. The CDR3 DNA is TGTGCCAGCAGTTTCCCCCCCGGGGGGACCAAAAACATTCAGTACTTC. This translates into CASSFPPGGTKNIQYF.

At least ten counts were recorded for this clonotype. The chain couples TRBV4-3 to TRBJ2-3; D is uncertain. V was trimmed by 0 bases and J by 6 bases, leaving 13 bases between them. The CDR3 loop spans 15 amino acids. The germline V gene encodes CDR1 LGHNA and CDR2 YSLEER. The CDR3 sequence: CASSQDGPLKDTQYF. In nucleotides, the CDR3 is TGCGCCAGCAGCCAAGACGGACCGCTCAAGGATACGCAGTATTTT.

V usage is TRBV5-1 and J usage is TRBJ2-3; TRBD2 agrees at 10 bases. This CDR3 is 16 amino acids long. With V trimmed by 4 bases and J by 5 bases, 10 bases remained unmatched. Germline-derived CDR1 and CDR2 are SGHRS and YFSETQ. The CDR3 DNA sequence: TGCGCCAGCAGCAAAGGGACTAGCGCTAAGGGAGATACGCAGTATTTT. It translates to CASSKGTSAKGDTQYF.

This clonotype was seen repeatedly, ten times or more. This chain connects TRBV5-1 to TRBJ2-7; D perhaps matches TRBD1 (6 bases). The germline V and J ends were trimmed by 0 bases and 2 bases, with 12 bases remaining between them. This CDR3 region has 15 residues. CDR1 and CDR2 from the germline V gene are SGHRS and YFSETQ. This chain's CDR3 is CASSLAGTNAYEQYF. Written as DNA, the CDR3 is TGCGCCAGCAGCTTGGCCGGGACAAATGCCTACGAGCAGTACTTC.

This clonotype was counted many times. V gene TRBV18 combines with J gene TRBJ2-3; TRBD2 matches 11 bases. Germline lookup yields CDR1 KGHSH and CDR2 LQKENI. Unmatched junction bases numbered 4, after V lost 8 bases and J lost 6 bases. There are 13 residues in the CDR3. The CDR3 DNA follows: TGTGCCAGCGCTAGCGGGGGGCCGGATACGCAGTATTTT. Amino acids: CASASGGPDTQYF.

The J gene is TRBJ1-4, the V gene TRBV20-1; D ambiguous. CDR1 and CDR2 (germline): DFQATT, SNEGSKA (reference sequence). Trimming removed 2 bases at V and 7 bases at J, with 14 bases between. This CDR3 is built from 14 residues. In DNA form, the CDR3 reads TGCAGTGCTAGAACGGGGATAGCCAGTGAAAAACTGTTTTTT. Residues: CSARTGIASEKLFF.

This clonotype has a handful of counts. This chain connects TRBV27 to TRBJ2-1; 15 nucleotides match TRBD2. This CDR3 is 16 amino acids long. J lost 8 bases, V lost 6 bases, and 8 bases had no gene match. Germline-derived CDR1 and CDR2 are MNHEY and SMNVEV (reference sequence). CDR3 in amino acids: CASSVRTSGRGDEQFF. CDR3 nucleotides: TGTGCCAGCAGCGTCCGGACTAGCGGGAGGGGGGATGAGCAGTTCTTC.

This clonotype appeared many times. The rearrangement joins TRBV27 to TRBJ2-1; D gene uncertain. With 6 bases removed from V and 4 bases from J, the gap between germline ends came to 7 bases. The CDR3 sequence is 12 residues long. Germline-derived CDR1 and CDR2 are MNHEY and SMNVEV (reference sequence). The CDR3 DNA reads TGTGCCAGCAGCACCTTGTACAATGAGCAGTTCTTC. Translating it yields CASSTLYNEQFF.

There are a few counts of this clonotype. The J gene is TRBJ1-1, the V gene TRBV29-1, with D hard to call. The germline gives CDR1 SQVTM, CDR2 ANQGSEA. The ends were cut back, 4 bases at V and 5 bases at J, with 11 bases in the middle. This CDR3 has 12 residues. The CDR3 nucleotides read TGCAGCGTTGGGTGGGTTAGGACTGAAGCTTTCTTT. Translating gives CSVGWVRTEAFF.

The J gene is TRBJ1-5, the V gene TRBV10-3, with D possibly TRBD1 on 5 matching bases. The CDR3 runs to 12 residues. With 10 bases removed from V and 2 bases from J, the gap between germline ends came to 9 bases. CDR1 and CDR2 (germline): ENHRY, SYGVKD. The CDR3 loop is CASRAGNQPQHF. As DNA, the CDR3 is TGTGCCAGCAGGGCTGGCAATCAGCCCCAGCATTTT.

V and J are TRBV5-5 and TRBJ1-4; no clear D. CDR1 and CDR2 (germline): SGHKS, YYEKEE (reference sequence). Deletions cut 4 bases from V and 4 bases from J, with 11 bases between. The CDR3 contains 14 residues. In nucleotides, the CDR3 is TGTGCCAGCAGCCTGGGAACCTATAATGAAAAACTGTTTTTT. This translates into CASSLGTYNEKLFF.

The chain carries TRBV18 and TRBJ2-5; 10 bases match TRBD2. The CDR3 is 16 residues long. The V gene end was trimmed by 3 bases and the J gene end by 2 bases; junction bases not matched to a gene: 6. Per germline, CDR1 KGHSH and CDR2 LQKENI. The CDR3: CASSPLGLASQETQYF. The CDR3 region has the DNA TGTGCCAGCTCACCGTTGGGACTAGCGTCGCAAGAGACCCAGTACTTC.

This clonotype turned up a few times. V and J are TRBV28 and TRBJ2-1; no reliable D call. There are 13 residues in the CDR3. Trimming took off 5 bases at V and 8 bases at J, with 13 bases between the two ends. Germline V gene sequence: CDR1 MDHEN, CDR2 SYDVKM. The CDR3 bases are TGTGCCAGCAGTAAGCCTGGGGTAGATGAGCAGTTCTTC. It codes for CASSKPGVDEQFF.

This chain links TRBV4-1 with TRBJ1-5; 7 bases agree with TRBD1. Germline V gives CDR1 MGHRA, CDR2 YSYEKL. This CDR3 has 15 residues. Unmatched junction bases numbered 2, after V lost 0 bases and J lost 3 bases. In DNA form, the CDR3 reads TGCGCCAGCAGCCAAGAGGGACAGAACAATCAGCCCCAGCATTTT. It is translated as CASSQEGQNNQPQHF.

This clonotype was seen a handful of times. The chain has TRBV20-1 and TRBJ2-7, with D possibly matching TRBD1 (6 bases). Germline CDR1 is DFQATT and CDR2 is SNEGSKA (reference sequence). The CDR3 sequence is 15 residues long. V was clipped by 0 bases and J by 6 bases, with 18 bases between them. In DNA form, the CDR3 reads TGCAGTGCTAGAGATCGGCGTACAGGGTTGGGCGAGCAGTACTTC. Translated, it gives CSARDRRTGLGEQYF.

There are many counts of this clonotype. This chain links TRBV7-2 with TRBJ2-4; TRBD2 agrees at 8 bases. The CDR3 covers 13 residues. Germline trimming cut 6 bases from V and 9 bases from J; bases unmatched to any gene: 7. Germline loops: CDR1 SGHTA, CDR2 FQGNSA. The CDR3 spells CASSERTSRIQYF. CDR3 DNA sequence: TGTGCCAGCAGTGAAAGGACTAGCCGCATTCAGTACTTC.

The chain has TRBV29-1 and TRBJ2-6; weak D call: TRBD1 (6 bases). Germline values: CDR1 SQVTM, CDR2 ANQGSEA. V gave up 3 bases and J gave up 0 bases, with 9 bases separating them. The CDR3 extends over 15 amino acids. CDR3 in amino acids: CSVDTGFSGANVLTF. The CDR3 DNA is TGCAGCGTTGACACAGGGTTCTCTGGGGCCAACGTCCTGACTTTC.

The chain is built from TRBV5-5 and TRBJ2-1; TRBD1 agrees at 8 bases. The V segment lost 2 bases and the J segment 6 bases; nucleotides outside the gene matches: 1. Germline CDR1 and CDR2: SGHKS and YYEKEE (reference sequence). The CDR3 is 13 amino acids. The CDR3 DNA follows: TGTGCCAGCAGCTTCGACAGGGGCAATGAGCAGTTCTTC. Translation: CASSFDRGNEQFF.

The chain recombines TRBV6-2 or TRBV6-3 with TRBJ1-5; D may be TRBD1 (5 bases). V was clipped by 2 bases and J by 0 bases, with 14 bases between them. Germline CDR1 is MNHEY and CDR2 is SVGEGT. The CDR3 extends over 17 amino acids. CDR3 nucleotides: TGTGCCAGCAGTTACGTCCGGGACGACAATAGCAATCAGCCCCAGCATTTT. Translation: CASSYVRDDNSNQPQHF.